This T cell receptor (beta chain) was obtained from a study of tumor-infiltrating lymphocytes in oesophageal squamous cell carcinoma. MiXCR, applied by TCRdb to the PCR reads, yields one record per CDR3 protein. The sample holds about 16,000 distinct CDR3 sequences; about 46% are singletons and the top ten take 23%. This clonotype was seen repeatedly, ten times or more. Per germline, CDR1 SNHLY and CDR2 FYNNEI. V shed 6 bases and J 2 bases; nucleotides not matched to a gene: 8. The CDR3 consists of 15 residues. The chain carries TRBV2 and TRBJ2-5, with TRBD2 matching over 8 bases. Source material: esophageal tumor tissue. This clonotype originated in a male donor with esophageal squamous cell carcinoma. CDR3 amino acids: CASSQLAAGQETQYF. The CDR3 coding sequence is TGTGCCAGCAGCCAACTAGCGGCAGGACAAGAGACCCAGTACTTC.